The T cell receptor (beta chain) described here comes from a study of technical replicates of blood from a few donors. Using immunoSEQ multiplex PCR, the repertoire was profiled, and TCRdb retains in-frame clones only, with some absent. The sample yields tens of thousands of clones, roughly 94% seen once. The junction had 5 bases not matched to a gene; V was cut back by 3 bases and J by 1 base. The CDR3 consists of 16 residues. Germline lookup yields CDR1 MNHEY and CDR2 SMNVEV (reference sequence). The J gene is TRBJ2-2, the V gene TRBV27, with 7 bases matching TRBD2. The source material was T cells isolated from PBMCs. This clonotype was obtained from a human donor in good health. The CDR3 nucleotides read TGTGCCAGCAGTTTGTTCGCTAGCGGGAACACCGGGGAGCTGTTTTTT. As protein: CASSLFASGNTGELFF.